The 5 T cell receptor beta chains given below trace back to one sample, sequenced in a study of control samples from healthy donors and cancer patients. Generated by immunoSEQ multiplex PCR, the TCRdb table keeps only in-frame clones and is missing some. The sample has under 200,000 clones; 75% to 95% are singletons. Sequencing input: blood. These receptors all come from a woman aged 30 to 39 in good health.

The chain uses TRBV27 and TRBJ1-2; the D gene is possibly TRBD1 (5 bases). The CDR3 length is 14 residues. From germline, CDR1 is MNHEY and CDR2 SMNVEV (reference sequence). V gave up 2 bases and J gave up 4 bases, with 11 bases separating them. The CDR3 DNA is TGTGCCAGCAGTTTAATCGGGGCGGGCTATGGCTACACCTTC. It translates to CASSLIGAGYGYTF.

This chain uses TRBV29-1 with TRBJ1-1; 11 nucleotides line up with TRBD1. V trimming: 4 bases; J trimming: 0 bases; junction bases outside the gene matches: 10. CDR1 is SQVTM, CDR2 ANQGSEA, per germline. The CDR3 totals 17 residues. CDR3 in DNA: TGCAGCGTTGCCGGGACAGGGGGTGGAGGAATGAACACTGAAGCTTTCTTT. It specifies CSVAGTGGGGMNTEAFF.

For this clone: This sample also contains other DNA sequences that code for the same CDR3. The chain links TRBV5-6 to TRBJ1-5, with D unclear. V lost 2 bases, J lost 0 bases, and 3 bases lay in between. Germline CDR1 and CDR2: SGHDT and YYEEEE. The CDR3 length is 13 residues. The DNA of the CDR3 is TGTGCCAGCAGCTTAGGTAGCAATCAGCCCCAGCATTTT. Translation: CASSLGSNQPQHF.

The J gene is TRBJ1-2, the V gene TRBV6-2 or TRBV6-3; D unclear. The length of the CDR3 is 14 residues. The V gene lost 2 bases and the J gene lost 4 bases, with 11 bases spanning the gap. The germline gives CDR1 MNHEY, CDR2 SVGEGT. This CDR3 reads CASSYGSGLYGYTF. As DNA, the CDR3 is TGTGCCAGCAGTTACGGTTCGGGCCTCTATGGCTACACCTTC.

This clone was picked up one time. This chain uses TRBV30 with TRBJ2-3; TRBD2 matches 7 bases. The CDR3 length is 14 residues. The junction had 3 bases not matched to a gene; V was cut back by 3 bases and J by 0 bases. Germline V gene sequence: CDR1 GTSNPN, CDR2 SVGIG (reference sequence). DNA for the CDR3: TGTGCCTGGAGCAATAGCGGGAGCACAGATACGCAGTATTTT. Its protein is CAWSNSGSTDTQYF.